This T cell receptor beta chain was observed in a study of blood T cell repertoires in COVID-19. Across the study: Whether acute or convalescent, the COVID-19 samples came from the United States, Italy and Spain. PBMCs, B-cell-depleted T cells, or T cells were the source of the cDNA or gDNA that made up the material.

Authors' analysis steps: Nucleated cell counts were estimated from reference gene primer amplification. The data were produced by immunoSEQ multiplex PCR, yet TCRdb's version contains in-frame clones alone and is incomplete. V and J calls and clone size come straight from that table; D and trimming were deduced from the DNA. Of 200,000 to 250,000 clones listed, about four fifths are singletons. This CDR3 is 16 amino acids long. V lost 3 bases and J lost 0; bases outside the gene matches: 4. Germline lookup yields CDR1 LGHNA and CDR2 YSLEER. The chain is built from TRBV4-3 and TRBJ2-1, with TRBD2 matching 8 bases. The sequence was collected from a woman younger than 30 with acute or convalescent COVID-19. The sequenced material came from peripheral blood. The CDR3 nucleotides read TGCGCCAGCAGCCATGCTAGCGGGTTCTCCTACAATGAGCAGTTCTTC. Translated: CASSHASGFSYNEQFF.